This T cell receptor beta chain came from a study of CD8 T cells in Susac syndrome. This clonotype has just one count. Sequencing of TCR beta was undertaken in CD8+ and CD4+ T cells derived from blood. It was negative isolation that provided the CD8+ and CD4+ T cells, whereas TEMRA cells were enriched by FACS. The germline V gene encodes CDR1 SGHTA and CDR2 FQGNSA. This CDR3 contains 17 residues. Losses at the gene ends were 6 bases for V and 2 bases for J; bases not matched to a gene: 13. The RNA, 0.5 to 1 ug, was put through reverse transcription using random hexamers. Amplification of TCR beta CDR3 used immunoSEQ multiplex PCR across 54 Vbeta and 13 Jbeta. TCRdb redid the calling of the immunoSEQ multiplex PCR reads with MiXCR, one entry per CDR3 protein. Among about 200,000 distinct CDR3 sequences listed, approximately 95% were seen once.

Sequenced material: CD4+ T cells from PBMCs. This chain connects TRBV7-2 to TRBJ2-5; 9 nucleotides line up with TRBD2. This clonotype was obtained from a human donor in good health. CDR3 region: CASSSRGVAGEQETQYF. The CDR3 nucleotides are TGTGCCAGCAGTTCCCGGGGGGTAGCGGGGGAACAAGAGACCCAGTACTTC. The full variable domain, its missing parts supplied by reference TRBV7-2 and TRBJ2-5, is GAGVSQSPSNKVTEKGKDVELRCDPISGHTALYWYRQSLGQGLEFLIYFQGNSAPDKSGLPSDRFSAERTGGSVSTLTIQRTQQEDSAVYLCASSSRGVAGEQETQYFGPGTRLLVL.